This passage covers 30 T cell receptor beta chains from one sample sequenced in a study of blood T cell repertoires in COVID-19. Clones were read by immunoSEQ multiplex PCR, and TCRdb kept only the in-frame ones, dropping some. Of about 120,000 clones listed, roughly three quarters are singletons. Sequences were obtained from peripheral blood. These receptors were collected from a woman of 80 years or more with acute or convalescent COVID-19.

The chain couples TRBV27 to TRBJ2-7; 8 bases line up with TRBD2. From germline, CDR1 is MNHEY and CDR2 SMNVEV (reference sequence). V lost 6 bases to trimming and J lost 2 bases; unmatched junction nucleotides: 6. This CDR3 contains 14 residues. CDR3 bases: TGTGCCAGCAGGCAGGCGGGGGGTACCTACGAGCAGTACTTC. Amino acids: CASRQAGGTYEQYF.

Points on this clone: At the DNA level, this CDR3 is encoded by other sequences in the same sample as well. The DNA for the CDR3 is TGCGCCAGCAGCTTGGCTTCCAGCTACGAGCAGTACTTC. Protein: CASSLASSYEQYF. The chain is built from TRBV5-1 and TRBJ2-7, with no clear D. Between the trimmed V and J ends, which lost 0 bases and 3 bases, there was a span of 7 bases. CDR3 length equals 13 residues. From germline, CDR1 is SGHRS and CDR2 YFSETQ.

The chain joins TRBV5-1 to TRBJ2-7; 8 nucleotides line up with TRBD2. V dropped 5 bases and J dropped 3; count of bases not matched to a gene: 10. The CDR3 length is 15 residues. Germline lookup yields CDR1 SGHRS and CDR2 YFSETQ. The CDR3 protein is CASREGLAGYYEQYF. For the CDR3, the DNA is TGCGCCAGCAGGGAGGGGTTAGCGGGATACTACGAGCAGTACTTC.

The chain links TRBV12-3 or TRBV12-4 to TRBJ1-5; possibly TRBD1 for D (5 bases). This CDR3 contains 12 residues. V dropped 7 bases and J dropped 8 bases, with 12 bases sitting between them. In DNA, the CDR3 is TGTGCCAGCATGGGCAGGGTTGAGCCCCAGCATTTT. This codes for CASMGRVEPQHF.

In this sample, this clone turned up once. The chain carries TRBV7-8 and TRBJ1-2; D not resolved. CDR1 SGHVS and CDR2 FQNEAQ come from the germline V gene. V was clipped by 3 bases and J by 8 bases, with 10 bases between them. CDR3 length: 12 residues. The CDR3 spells CASSFPGLGYTF. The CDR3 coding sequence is TGTGCCAGCAGCTTTCCAGGCCTGGGCTACACCTTC.

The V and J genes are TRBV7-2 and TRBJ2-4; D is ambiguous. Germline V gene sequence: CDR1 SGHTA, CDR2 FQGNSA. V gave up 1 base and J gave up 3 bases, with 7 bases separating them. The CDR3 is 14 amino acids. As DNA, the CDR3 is TGTGCCAGCAGCTTAGATTTCGGCAAAAACATTCAGTACTTC. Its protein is CASSLDFGKNIQYF.

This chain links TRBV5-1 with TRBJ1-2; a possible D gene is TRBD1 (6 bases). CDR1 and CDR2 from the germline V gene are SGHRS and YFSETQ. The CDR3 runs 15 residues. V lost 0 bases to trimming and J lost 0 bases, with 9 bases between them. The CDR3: CASSLGGQPNYGYTF. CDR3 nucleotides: TGCGCCAGCAGCTTGGGAGGACAGCCTAACTATGGCTACACCTTC.

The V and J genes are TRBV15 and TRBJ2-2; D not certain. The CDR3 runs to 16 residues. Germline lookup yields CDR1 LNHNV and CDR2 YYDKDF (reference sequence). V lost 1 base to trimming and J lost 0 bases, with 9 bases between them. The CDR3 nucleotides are TGTGCCACCAGCAGAGGCGAGTCCGCGAACACCGGGGAGCTGTTTTTT. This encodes CATSRGESANTGELFF.

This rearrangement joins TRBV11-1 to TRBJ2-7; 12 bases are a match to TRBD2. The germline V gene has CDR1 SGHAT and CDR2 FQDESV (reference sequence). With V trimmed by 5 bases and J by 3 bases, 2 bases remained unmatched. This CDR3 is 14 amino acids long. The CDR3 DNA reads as TGTGCCAGCAGCCGGGGACTAGCGGGCTACGAGCAGTACTTC. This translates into CASSRGLAGYEQYF.

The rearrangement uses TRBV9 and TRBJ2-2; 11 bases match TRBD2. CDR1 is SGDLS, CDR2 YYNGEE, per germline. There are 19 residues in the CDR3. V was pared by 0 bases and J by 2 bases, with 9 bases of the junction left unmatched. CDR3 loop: CASSVGGLAGGINTGELFF. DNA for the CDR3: TGTGCCAGCAGCGTAGGAGGGTTAGCGGGGGGGATCAACACCGGGGAGCTGTTTTTT.

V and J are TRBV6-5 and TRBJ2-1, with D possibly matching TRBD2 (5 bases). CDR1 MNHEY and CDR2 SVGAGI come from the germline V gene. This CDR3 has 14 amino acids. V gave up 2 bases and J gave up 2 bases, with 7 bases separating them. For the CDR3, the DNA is TGTGCCAGCAGTTACACCGGGGCCTACAATGAGCAGTTCTTC. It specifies CASSYTGAYNEQFF.

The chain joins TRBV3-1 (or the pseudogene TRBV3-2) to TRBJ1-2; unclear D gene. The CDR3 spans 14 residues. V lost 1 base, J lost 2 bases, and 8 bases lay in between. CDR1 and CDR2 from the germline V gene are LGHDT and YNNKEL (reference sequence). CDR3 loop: CASSQGPGNYGYTF. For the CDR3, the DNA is TGTGCCAGCAGCCAAGGGCCAGGAAACTATGGCTACACCTTC.

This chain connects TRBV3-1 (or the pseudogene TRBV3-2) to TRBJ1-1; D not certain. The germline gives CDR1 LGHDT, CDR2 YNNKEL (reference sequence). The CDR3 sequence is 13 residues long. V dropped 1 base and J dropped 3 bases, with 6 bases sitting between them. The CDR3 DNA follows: TGTGCCAGCAGCCAAGTCGAGGACACTGAAGCTTTCTTT. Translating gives CASSQVEDTEAFF.

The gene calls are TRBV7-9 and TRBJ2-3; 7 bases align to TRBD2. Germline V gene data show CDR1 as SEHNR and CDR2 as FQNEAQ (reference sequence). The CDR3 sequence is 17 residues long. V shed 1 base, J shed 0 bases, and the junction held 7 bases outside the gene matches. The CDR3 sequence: CASSLGLAGTSTDTQYF. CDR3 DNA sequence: TGTGCCAGCAGCTTAGGACTAGCAGGAACTAGCACAGATACGCAGTATTTT.

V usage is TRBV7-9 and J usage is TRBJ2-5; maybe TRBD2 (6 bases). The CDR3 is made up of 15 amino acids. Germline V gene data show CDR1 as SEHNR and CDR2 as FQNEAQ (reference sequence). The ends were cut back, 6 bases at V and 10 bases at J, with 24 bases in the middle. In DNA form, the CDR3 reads TGTGCCAGCAGGCCCGCGGGGTCCGCGGCTCTCGGCCAGTACTTC. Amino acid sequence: CASRPAGSAALGQYF.

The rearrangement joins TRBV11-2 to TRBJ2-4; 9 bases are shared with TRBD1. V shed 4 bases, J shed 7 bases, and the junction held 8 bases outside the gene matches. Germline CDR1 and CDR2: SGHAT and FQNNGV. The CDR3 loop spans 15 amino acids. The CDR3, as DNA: TGTGCCAGCAGCTCGCTCCGGGACAGGGCTAACATTCAGTACTTC. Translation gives CASSSLRDRANIQYF. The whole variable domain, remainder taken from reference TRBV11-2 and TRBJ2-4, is EAGVAQSPRYKIIEKRQSVAFWCNPISGHATLYWYQQILGQGPKLLIQFQNNGVVDDSQLPKDRFSAERLKGVDSTLKIQPAKLEDSAVYLCASSSLRDRANIQYFGAGTRLSVL.

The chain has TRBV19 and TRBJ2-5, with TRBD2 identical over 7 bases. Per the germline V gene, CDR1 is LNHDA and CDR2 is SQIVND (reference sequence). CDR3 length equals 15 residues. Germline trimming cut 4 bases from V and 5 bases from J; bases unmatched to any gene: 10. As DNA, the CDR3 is TGTGCCAGTAGTACCGGGGACTATGGGGCCGAGACCCAGTACTTC. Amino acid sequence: CASSTGDYGAETQYF.

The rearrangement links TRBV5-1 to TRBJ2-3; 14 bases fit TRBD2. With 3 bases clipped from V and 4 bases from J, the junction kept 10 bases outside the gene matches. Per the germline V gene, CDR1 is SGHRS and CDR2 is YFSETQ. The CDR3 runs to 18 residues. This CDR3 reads CASSWGGLAGGHADTQYF. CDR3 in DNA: TGCGCCAGCAGCTGGGGTGGACTAGCGGGAGGACACGCAGATACGCAGTATTTT.

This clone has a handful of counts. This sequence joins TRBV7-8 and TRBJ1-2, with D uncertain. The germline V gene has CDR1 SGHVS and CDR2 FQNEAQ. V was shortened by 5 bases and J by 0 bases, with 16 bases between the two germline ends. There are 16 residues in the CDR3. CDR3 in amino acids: CASSLPPRNTNYGYTF. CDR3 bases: TGTGCCAGCAGCCTACCCCCGAGGAATACTAACTATGGCTACACCTTC.

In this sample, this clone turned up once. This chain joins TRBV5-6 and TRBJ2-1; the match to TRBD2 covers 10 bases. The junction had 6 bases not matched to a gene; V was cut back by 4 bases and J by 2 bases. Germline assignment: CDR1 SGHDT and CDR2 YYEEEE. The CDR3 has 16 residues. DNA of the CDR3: TGTGCCAGCAGCCGGGCCGGGACTAGCGCCTACAATGAGCAGTTCTTC. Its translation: CASSRAGTSAYNEQFF.

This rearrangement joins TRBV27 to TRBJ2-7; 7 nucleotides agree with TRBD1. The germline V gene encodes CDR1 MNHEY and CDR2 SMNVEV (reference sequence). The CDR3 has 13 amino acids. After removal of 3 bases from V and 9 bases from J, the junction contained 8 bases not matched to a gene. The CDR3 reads CASSFRGFQTQYF. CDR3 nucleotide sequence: TGTGCCAGCAGTTTCAGGGGGTTCCAGACGCAGTACTTC.

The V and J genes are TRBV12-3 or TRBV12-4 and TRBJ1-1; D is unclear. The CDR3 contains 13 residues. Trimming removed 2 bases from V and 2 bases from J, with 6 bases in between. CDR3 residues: CASSLTSNTEAFF. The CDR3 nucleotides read TGTGCCAGCAGTTTAACATCTAACACTGAAGCTTTCTTT.

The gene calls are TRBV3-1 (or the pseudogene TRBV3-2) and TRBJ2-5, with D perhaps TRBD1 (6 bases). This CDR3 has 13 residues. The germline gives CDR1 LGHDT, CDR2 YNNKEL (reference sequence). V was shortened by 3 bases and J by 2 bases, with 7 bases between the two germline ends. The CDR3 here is CASSQGAQETQYF. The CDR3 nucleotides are TGTGCCAGCAGCCAGGGGGCGCAAGAGACCCAGTACTTC.

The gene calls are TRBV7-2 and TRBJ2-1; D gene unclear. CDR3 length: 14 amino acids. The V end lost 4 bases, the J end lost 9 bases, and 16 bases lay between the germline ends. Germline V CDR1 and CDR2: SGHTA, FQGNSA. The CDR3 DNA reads TGTGCCAGCAGCTCCAACCCCGGGTGGAGTGAGCAGTTCTTC. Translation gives CASSSNPGWSEQFF.

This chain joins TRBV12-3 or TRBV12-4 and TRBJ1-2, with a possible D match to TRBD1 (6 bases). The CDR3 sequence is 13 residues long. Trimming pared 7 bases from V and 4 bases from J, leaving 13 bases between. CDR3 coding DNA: TGTGCCAGCAAACCAGGGGTCGCCTATGGCTACACCTTC. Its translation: CASKPGVAYGYTF.

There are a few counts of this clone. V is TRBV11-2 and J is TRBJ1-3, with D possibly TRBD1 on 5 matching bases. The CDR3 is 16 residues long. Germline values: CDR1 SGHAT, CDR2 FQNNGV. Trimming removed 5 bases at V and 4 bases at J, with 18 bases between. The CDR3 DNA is TGTGCCAGCAGCCCCTTAGCAGGGTTGGCCGGAAACACCATATATTTT. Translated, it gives CASSPLAGLAGNTIYF.

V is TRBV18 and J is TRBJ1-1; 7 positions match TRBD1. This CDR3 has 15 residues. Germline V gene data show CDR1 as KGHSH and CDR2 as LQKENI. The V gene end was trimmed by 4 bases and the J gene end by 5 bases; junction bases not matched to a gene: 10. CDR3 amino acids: CASSHRQGPRTEAFF. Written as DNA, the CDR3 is TGTGCCAGCTCACATCGACAGGGTCCTAGGACTGAAGCTTTCTTT.

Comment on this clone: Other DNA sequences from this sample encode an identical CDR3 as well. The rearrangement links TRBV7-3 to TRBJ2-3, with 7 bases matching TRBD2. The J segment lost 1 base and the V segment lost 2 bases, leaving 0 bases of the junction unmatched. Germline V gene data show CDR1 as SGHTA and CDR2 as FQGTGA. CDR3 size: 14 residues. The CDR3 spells CASSLAGGTDTQYF. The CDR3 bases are TGTGCCAGCAGCTTAGCGGGAGGCACAGATACGCAGTATTTT.

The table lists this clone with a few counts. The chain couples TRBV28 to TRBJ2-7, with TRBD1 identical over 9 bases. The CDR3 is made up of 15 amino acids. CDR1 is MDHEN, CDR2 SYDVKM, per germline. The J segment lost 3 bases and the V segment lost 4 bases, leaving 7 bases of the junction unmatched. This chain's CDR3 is CASSSPGQGFYEQYF. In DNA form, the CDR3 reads TGTGCCAGCAGTTCCCCGGGACAGGGATTCTACGAGCAGTACTTC.

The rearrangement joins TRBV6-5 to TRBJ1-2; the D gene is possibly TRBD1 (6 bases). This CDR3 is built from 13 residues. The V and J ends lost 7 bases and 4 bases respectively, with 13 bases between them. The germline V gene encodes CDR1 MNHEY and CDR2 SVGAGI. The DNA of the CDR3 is TGTGCCAGCATACCCCTGGGGGCCTATGGCTACACCTTC. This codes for CASIPLGAYGYTF.